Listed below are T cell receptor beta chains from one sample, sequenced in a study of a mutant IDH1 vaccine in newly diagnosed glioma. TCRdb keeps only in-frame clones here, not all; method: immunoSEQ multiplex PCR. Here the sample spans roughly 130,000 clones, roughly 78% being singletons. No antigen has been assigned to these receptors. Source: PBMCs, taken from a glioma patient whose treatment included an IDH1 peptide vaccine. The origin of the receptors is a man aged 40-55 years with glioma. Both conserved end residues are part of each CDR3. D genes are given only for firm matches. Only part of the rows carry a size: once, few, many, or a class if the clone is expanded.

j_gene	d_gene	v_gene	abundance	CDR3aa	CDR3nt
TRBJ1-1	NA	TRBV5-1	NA	CAGSLQGYNLLNTEAFF	TGCGCCGGCAGCTTACAGGGTTACAATCTATTGAACACTGAAGCTTTCTTT
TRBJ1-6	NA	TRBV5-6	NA	CASSPMALGNSPLHF	TGTGCCAGCAGCCCGATGGCCTTGGGGAATTCACCCCTCCACTTT
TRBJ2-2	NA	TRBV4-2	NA	CASSQGSNTGELFF	TGTGCCAGCAGCCAAGGTTCGAACACCGGGGAGCTGTTTTTT
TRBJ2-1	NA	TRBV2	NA	CASSFPLSGMSNEQFF	TGTGCCAGCAGTTTCCCCCTGTCCGGGATGTCGAATGAGCAGTTCTTC
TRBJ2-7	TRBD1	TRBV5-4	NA	CASSLRGQGYEQYF	TGTGCCAGCAGCTTGCGGGGACAGGGCTACGAGCAGTACTTC
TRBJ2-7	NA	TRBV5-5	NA	CASRRDGGTYEQYF	TGTGCCAGCAGACGGGACGGAGGGACCTACGAGCAGTACTTC
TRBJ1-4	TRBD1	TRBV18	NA	CASSQDRGGEKLFF	TGTGCCAGCTCCCAGGACAGGGGGGGTGAAAAACTGTTTTTT
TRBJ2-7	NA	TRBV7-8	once	CASSKRGEDEQYF	TGTGCCAGCAGTAAAAGGGGAGAGGACGAGCAGTACTTC
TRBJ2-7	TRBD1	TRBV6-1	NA	CASSPTGGWVEQYF	TGTGCCAGCAGCCCGACAGGGGGCTGGGTCGAGCAGTACTTC
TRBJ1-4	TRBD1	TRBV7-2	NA	CASSPRGRELFF	TGTGCCAGCAGCCCCAGGGGGAGGGAACTGTTTTTT
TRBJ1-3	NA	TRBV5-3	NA	CARSRGAYSGNTIYF	TGTGCCAGAAGCAGAGGGGCTTACTCTGGAAACACCATATATTTT
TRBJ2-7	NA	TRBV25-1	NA	CASSAGGHDLYEQYF	TGTGCCAGCAGTGCCGGGGGGCACGACCTCTACGAGCAGTACTTC
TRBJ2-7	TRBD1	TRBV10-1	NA	CASSDLPGTGSLSYEQYF	TGCGCCAGCAGTGACCTTCCCGGGACAGGGAGCCTCTCCTACGAGCAGTACTTC
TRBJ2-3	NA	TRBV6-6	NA	CASMAPGGRIPDTQYF	TGTGCCAGCATGGCGCCAGGGGGGAGGATACCAGATACGCAGTATTTT
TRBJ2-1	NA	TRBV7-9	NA	CASSFSNEQFF	TGTGCCAGCAGCTTTAGTAATGAGCAGTTCTTC
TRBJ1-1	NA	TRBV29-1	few	CSVSGLTTEAFF	TGCAGCGTATCTGGACTAACCACTGAAGCTTTCTTT
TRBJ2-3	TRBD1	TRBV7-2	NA	CASSSRQGADTQYF	TGTGCCAGCAGCTCCCGACAGGGTGCAGATACGCAGTATTTT
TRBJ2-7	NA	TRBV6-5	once	CASSSRFYEQYF	TGTGCCAGCAGCTCCCGTTTCTACGAGCAGTACTTC
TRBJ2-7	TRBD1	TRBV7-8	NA	CASSKGRDRARYEQYF	TGTGCCAGCAGCAAAGGGAGGGACAGGGCGAGGTACGAGCAGTACTTC
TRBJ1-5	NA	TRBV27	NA	CASSLAGGFLNQPQHF	TGTGCCAGCAGTTTAGCCGGGGGGTTTCTCAATCAGCCCCAGCATTTT
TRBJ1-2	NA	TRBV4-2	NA	CASSPERSANYGYTF	TGTGCCAGCAGCCCCGAAAGGTCAGCTAACTATGGCTACACCTTC
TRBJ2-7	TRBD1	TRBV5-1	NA	CASSLGQGFYEQYF	TGCGCCAGCAGCCTGGGACAGGGGTTCTACGAGCAGTACTTC
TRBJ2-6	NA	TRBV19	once	CASRPGQAGANVLTF	TGTGCCAGTAGGCCGGGACAAGCTGGGGCCAACGTCCTGACTTTC
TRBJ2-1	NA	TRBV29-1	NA	CSVEGRENIGSYNEQFF	TGCAGCGTTGAAGGAAGGGAGAACATAGGCTCCTACAATGAGCAGTTCTTC
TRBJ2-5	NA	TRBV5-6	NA	CASSFSGGKETQYF	TGTGCCAGCAGCTTTTCCGGGGGAAAGGAGACCCAGTACTTC
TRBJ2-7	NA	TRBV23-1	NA	CARRQVGSREQYF	TGCGCCAGAAGGCAGGTGGGGTCCAGGGAGCAGTACTTC
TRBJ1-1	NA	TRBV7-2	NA	CASSLEGGDPEAFF	TGTGCCAGCAGCTTAGAGGGGGGGGACCCTGAAGCTTTCTTT
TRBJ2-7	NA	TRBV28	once	CASSLEVEQYF	TGTGCCAGCAGTTTAGAAGTGGAGCAGTACTTC
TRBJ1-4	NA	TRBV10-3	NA	CAISKTGVATNEKLFF	TGTGCCATCAGTAAGACAGGAGTTGCAACTAATGAAAAACTGTTTTTT
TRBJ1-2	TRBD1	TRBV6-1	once	CASRFRGPANGYTF	TGTGCCAGCAGATTCAGGGGGCCAGCCAATGGCTACACCTTC
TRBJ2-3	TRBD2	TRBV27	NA	CASLSLGSGRFIDTQYF	TGTGCCAGCCTTTCCCTCGGTAGCGGGAGATTCATAGATACGCAGTATTTT
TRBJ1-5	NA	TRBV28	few	CASSPPVDPTHF	TGTGCCAGCAGTCCACCGGTGGACCCCACCCATTTT
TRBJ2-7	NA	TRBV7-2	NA	CASSLVGTGAREYF	NA
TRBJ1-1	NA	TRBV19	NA	CASSTLTENTEAFF	TGTGCCAGTAGTACACTTACAGAGAACACTGAAGCTTTCTTT
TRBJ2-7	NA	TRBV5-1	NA	CASSLFSYEQYF	TGCGCCAGCAGCTTGTTCTCCTACGAGCAGTACTTC
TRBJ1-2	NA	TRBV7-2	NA	CASSLSWGANYGYTF	TGTGCCAGCAGCTTAAGCTGGGGGGCCAACTATGGCTACACCTTC
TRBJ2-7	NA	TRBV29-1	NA	CSVGDWGASYEQYF	TGCAGCGTTGGGGACTGGGGAGCCTCCTACGAGCAGTACTTC
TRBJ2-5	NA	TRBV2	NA	CASSEVETQYF	TGTGCCAGCAGTGAAGTCGAGACCCAGTACTTC
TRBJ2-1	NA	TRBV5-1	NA	CASRGVFEQFF	TGCGCCAGCCGCGGCGTTTTTGAGCAGTTCTTC
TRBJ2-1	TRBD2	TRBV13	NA	CASSFKTSGRDNEQFF	TGTGCCAGCAGCTTCAAGACTAGCGGGAGGGACAATGAGCAGTTCTTC
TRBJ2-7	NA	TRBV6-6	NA	CASSYSGTTTGEQYF	TGTGCCAGCAGTTACTCGGGAACGACAACGGGGGAGCAGTACTTC
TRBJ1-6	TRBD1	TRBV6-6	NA	CASSLGTGGNSPLHF	TGTGCCAGCAGCCTGGGGACAGGGGGTAATTCACCCCTCCACTTT
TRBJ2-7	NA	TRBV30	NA	CAWSRGSSGRVSSYEQYF	TGTGCCTGGAGTCGTGGCAGTTCAGGCAGGGTGAGCTCCTACGAGCAGTACTTC
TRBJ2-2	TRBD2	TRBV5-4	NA	CASSSVTSGGNTGELFF	TGTGCCAGCAGCTCCGTCACTAGCGGGGGGAACACCGGGGAGCTGTTTTTT
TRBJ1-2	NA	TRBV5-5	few	CASSLGDYGYTF	TGTGCCAGCAGCTTAGGGGACTATGGCTACACCTTC
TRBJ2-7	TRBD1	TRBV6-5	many	CASTETGGSYEQYF	TGTGCCAGCACCGAGACAGGGGGCTCCTACGAGCAGTACTTC
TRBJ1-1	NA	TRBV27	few	CASNKRGFLAGDTEAFF	TGTGCCAGCAACAAAAGGGGCTTTCTCGCAGGGGACACTGAAGCTTTCTTT
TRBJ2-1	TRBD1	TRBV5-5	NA	CASSLARGIYNEQFF	TGTGCCAGCAGCTTGGCCAGGGGGATTTACAATGAGCAGTTCTTC
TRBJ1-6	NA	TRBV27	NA	CASRAPTGNPSLGHSPLHF	TGTGCCAGCAGGGCCCCGACAGGCAACCCCAGCCTTGGACATTCACCCCTCCACTTT
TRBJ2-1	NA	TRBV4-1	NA	CASSQDLSRRGEQFF	TGCGCCAGCAGCCAAGATTTATCGAGGCGTGGTGAGCAGTTCTTC
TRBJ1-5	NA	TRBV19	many	CAVSGGLQQPQHF	TGTGCCGTCTCGGGGGGGTTGCAGCAGCCCCAGCATTTT